The next 26 T cell receptor beta chains were all read from a single sample in a study of CD4 and CD8 cells across lung adenocarcinoma regions. TCRdb passed the PCR reads through MiXCR, listing each CDR3 protein once. Of 3,000 to 4,000 distinct CDR3 sequences in the sample, around 50% were seen once. Sequencing was done on a sample of CD4+ T cells from the center of a lung tumor. These receptors were obtained from a female donor with lung adenocarcinoma. The CD4 and CD8 labels of this study may be unreliable.

This clonotype has just one count. A much larger clone lies one base from this, so it may be a read error. The rearrangement uses TRBV6-5 and TRBJ2-4; weak D call: TRBD2 (5 bases). The J call may be in error: the DNA end matches TRBJ2-1 better. The germline gives CDR1 MNHEY, CDR2 SVGAGI. The length of the CDR3 is 13 residues. CDR3 protein: CASSYSGAYEQFF. The CDR3 DNA reads TGTGCCAGCAGTTACTCGGGAGCCTACGAGCAGTTCTTC.

The CDR3 DNA is TGTGCCAGCAGTACGGGGGGCCAACAAGGGGCCAAAAACATTCAGTACTTC. Translated, it gives CASSTGGQQGAKNIQYF. The rearrangement uses TRBV6-2 or TRBV6-3 and TRBJ2-4; D might be TRBD2 (7 bases). The CDR3 runs 17 residues. The germline V gene has CDR1 MNHEY and CDR2 SVGEGT. V lost 5 bases and J lost 1, with 18 bases in between.

The rearrangement joins TRBV6-1 to TRBJ2-5; weak D call: TRBD2 (6 bases). CDR3 length equals 12 residues. CDR1 and CDR2 from the germline V gene are MNHNS and SASEGT. Trimming took 9 bases from V and 0 from J, leaving 8 bases between them. This CDR3 reads CASKRDQETQYF. CDR3 in DNA: TGTGCCAGTAAGCGGGACCAAGAGACCCAGTACTTC.

This clonotype appeared a single time. The rearrangement uses TRBV6-1 and TRBJ1-5; perhaps TRBD1 as D (5 bases). The CDR3 sequence is 14 residues long. Germline V CDR1 and CDR2: MNHNS, SASEGT. The V end was cut by 9 bases, the J end by 4 bases, with 16 bases between. CDR3 coding DNA: TGTGCCAGTTCATCATGGGGGGGTAATCAGCCCCAGCATTTT. Translated: CASSSWGGNQPQHF.

The V gene is TRBV28, the J gene TRBJ2-1; 11 positions match TRBD2. From germline, CDR1 is MDHEN and CDR2 SYDVKM. The J segment lost 8 bases and the V segment lost 5 bases, leaving 17 bases of the junction unmatched. This CDR3 comprises 18 residues. CDR3 region: CASSPYSRASGRTYEQFF. CDR3 DNA sequence: TGTGCCAGCAGTCCATACTCGAGGGCTAGCGGGAGGACCTATGAGCAGTTCTTC.

This chain connects TRBV10-3 to TRBJ2-5; weak D call: TRBD1 (5 bases). With 8 bases removed from V and 11 bases from J, the gap between germline ends came to 24 bases. CDR3 length equals 14 residues. Germline V gene sequence: CDR1 ENHRY, CDR2 SYGVKD. CDR3: CAIGADGTNNEQYF. The CDR3 DNA is TGTGCCATCGGGGCGGACGGAACCAACAATGAGCAGTACTTC.

This clonotype is classed as medium-sized (0.01 to 0.1%). The genes are TRBV6-5 and TRBJ2-1; D ambiguous. The DNA end lines up better with TRBJ2-7; the J call may be wrong. The CDR3 is made up of 14 amino acids. The germline V gene has CDR1 MNHEY and CDR2 SVGAGI. CDR3 region: CASTLSQYSYEQYF. The DNA for the CDR3 is TGTGCCAGCACCTTGAGCCAGTACTCCTACGAGCAGTACTTC.

The chain uses TRBV11-3 and TRBJ2-5; 7 bases are a match to TRBD2. V was pared by 3 bases and J by 4 bases, with 11 bases of the junction left unmatched. Germline lookup yields CDR1 SGHNT and CDR2 YENEEA. This CDR3 has 16 residues. The CDR3 DNA is TGTGCCAGCAGCTTTCCCCCCGGGGGGTTCCTAGAGACCCAGTACTTC. Its protein is CASSFPPGGFLETQYF.

The rearrangement joins TRBV6-5 to TRBJ2-1; TRBD2 might be the D (5 bases). In germline, CDR1 is MNHEY, CDR2 SVGAGI. The CDR3 is 13 residues long. V lost 6 bases and J 5 bases, leaving 11 bases between the germline ends. The CDR3 spells CASRKSGNNEQFF. CDR3 coding DNA: TGTGCCAGCAGGAAATCGGGGAACAATGAGCAGTTCTTC.

The chain recombines TRBV14 with TRBJ2-3; no clear D gene. The CDR3 covers 14 residues. CDR1 and CDR2 from the germline V gene are SGHDN and FVKESK. The V end lost 7 bases, the J end lost 3 bases, and 14 bases lay between the germline ends. The CDR3 DNA follows: TGTGCCAGCACCTCTACCCAGAGGACAGATACGCAGTATTTT. It codes for CASTSTQRTDTQYF.

The chain uses TRBV6-1 and TRBJ2-1; D is tentatively TRBD1 or TRBD2 (5 bases each). The CDR3 has 14 residues. In germline, CDR1 is MNHNS, CDR2 SASEGT. Trimming removed 7 bases at V and 4 bases at J, with 14 bases between. CDR3 nucleotide sequence: TGTGCCAGCACCCGGGCAGGGAGTTACAATGAGCAGTTCTTC. Translated: CASTRAGSYNEQFF.

This clonotype was recorded a few times. Germline is not matched at one junction end, which may reflect a read error. V is TRBV10-1 and J is TRBJ2-3; D unresolved. The CDR3 runs 13 residues. Germline V CDR1 and CDR2: WNHNN, SYGVQD (reference sequence). In nucleotides, the CDR3 is TGCGCCACCGAACTGGAAGCCAAAGATACGCAGTATTTC. It encodes CATELEAKDTQYF.

This chain connects TRBV6-1 to TRBJ2-1, with 10 nucleotides matching TRBD2. This CDR3 contains 18 residues. J was trimmed by 1 base and V by 6 bases; bases with no gene match: 12. CDR1 and CDR2 (germline): MNHNS, SASEGT. The CDR3 region has the DNA TGTGCCAGCAGACTGGGGGCTAGCGGGAGATATTCCTACAATGAGCAGTTCTTC. Amino acid sequence: CASRLGASGRYSYNEQFF.

This rearrangement joins TRBV6-5 to TRBJ2-1, with 11 bases lining up with TRBD2. This CDR3 contains 15 residues. Looked up from germline, CDR1 is MNHEY and CDR2 is SVGAGI. Germline trimming cut 6 bases from V and 6 bases from J; bases unmatched to any gene: 7. CDR3 nucleotide sequence: TGTGCCAGCAGATTCTCCGGGACTAGCGGCAATGAGCAGTTCTTC. It is translated as CASRFSGTSGNEQFF.

The J gene is TRBJ2-3, the V gene TRBV6-1; 10 bases are shared with TRBD2. With 5 bases clipped from V and 5 bases from J, the junction kept 7 bases outside the gene matches. Germline lookup yields CDR1 MNHNS and CDR2 SASEGT. The CDR3 runs 15 residues. The DNA of the CDR3 is TGTGCCAGCAGTAGCCTAGCGGGAGATGGAGATACGCAGTATTTT. Its translation is CASSSLAGDGDTQYF.

By its share, this clonotype is medium-sized. The chain joins TRBV27 to TRBJ1-1; no reliable D call. Trimming took 5 bases from V and 8 from J, leaving 12 bases between them. The CDR3 is made up of 12 amino acids. The V gene's germline CDR1 is MNHEY and CDR2 SMNVEV (reference sequence). The CDR3 region has the DNA TGTGCCAGCAGTACACTAGGGCTGGAAGCTTTCTTT. Its translation is CASSTLGLEAFF.

This clonotype occurred a few times. The rearrangement joins TRBV6-1 to TRBJ1-2; TRBD1 matches at 8 bases. CDR1 and CDR2 from the germline V gene are MNHNS and SASEGT. The CDR3 length is 15 residues. V was clipped by 4 bases and J by 4 bases; unmatched bases: 8. The DNA for the CDR3 is TGTGCCAGCAGTGTCCAGACAGGGGCCTCCTATGGCTACACCTTC. Its protein product is CASSVQTGASYGYTF.

The table lists this clonotype with a count of one. The chain links TRBV10-1 to TRBJ2-4; unclear D gene. The germline V gene has CDR1 WNHNN and CDR2 SYGVQD (reference sequence). The length of the CDR3 is 13 residues. The germline V and J ends were trimmed by 10 bases and 12 bases, with 22 bases remaining between them. CDR3: CATELEATNTQYF. The DNA for the CDR3 is TGCGCCACGGAGCTAGAAGCCACAAATACTCAGTACTTC.

The chain is built from TRBV6-5 and TRBJ2-5; 11 positions match TRBD2. The closer fit of TRBJ2-7 to the DNA end suggests the J call may be wrong. Germline CDR1 reads MNHEY; CDR2 reads SVGAGI. CDR3 length: 14 residues. This CDR3 is CASSYGTSGYEQYF. CDR3 nucleotide sequence: TGTGCCAGCAGTTACGGGACTAGCGGCTACGAGCAGTACTTC.

A word on this clonotype: At one boundary the junction diverges from the germline segment, which might be a read error. The DNA of the CDR3 is TGTGCCAGCAGCGACGTGGACGGGGGCAAAAACATCCAGTACTTC. Translation: CASSDVDGGKNIQYF. The J gene is TRBJ2-4, the V gene TRBV6-1; D might be TRBD1 or TRBD2, each matching 6 bases. The germline V gene has CDR1 MNHNS and CDR2 SASEGT. The CDR3 is 15 residues long.

The chain recombines TRBV10-3 with TRBJ2-7; a possible D gene is TRBD2 (5 bases). V was pared by 3 bases and J by 0 bases, with 6 bases between. Germline-derived CDR1 and CDR2 are ENHRY and SYGVKD. This CDR3 has 13 residues. DNA for the CDR3: TGTGCCATCAGTGACGGGAACTCCTACGAGCAGTACTTC. As protein: CAISDGNSYEQYF.

Concerning this clonotype: One end of the junction fails to match germline, which may point to a read error. The V gene is TRBV6-1, the J gene TRBJ2-4; D possibly corresponds to TRBD2 (7 bases). CDR3 length: 14 amino acids. Germline V CDR1 and CDR2: MNHNS, SASEGT. CDR3 bases: TGCGGCGGCAGGGGAGCTAGCGGCAAAAATATTCAGTATTTC. Translated, it gives CGGRGASGKNIQYF.

V is TRBV6-5 and J is TRBJ2-1; D call uncertain. The J call is doubtful: the DNA matches TRBJ2-7 better. Germline V CDR1 and CDR2: MNHEY, SVGAGI. The CDR3 length is 13 residues. The CDR3 sequence is CASSYGQTYEQYF. DNA of the CDR3: TGTGCCAGCAGTTATGGGCAAACCTACGAGCAGTACTTC.

Details on this clonotype: Sequence at one end of the junction differs from germline and may be a read error. The chain uses TRBV6-1 and TRBJ2-6; the D gene is possibly TRBD2 (6 bases). Germline V lookup: CDR1 MNHNS, CDR2 SASEGT. This CDR3 spans 14 amino acids. CDR3 sequence reads: CASSEASGKDIQYF. DNA of the CDR3: TGTGCCAGCAGTGAAGCTAGCGGCAAAGATATTCAGTACTTT.

The chain uses TRBV6-1 and TRBJ2-3; possibly TRBD2 for D (5 bases). The end of the DNA fits TRBJ2-7 better, so the J call may be wrong. This CDR3 is 14 amino acids long. Germline V gene lookup returns CDR1 MNHNS and CDR2 SASEGT. CDR3 residues: CASSEASAKNTQYF. CDR3 sequence (DNA): TGTGCCAGCAGTGAAGCTAGCGCCAAAAATACGCAGTACTTC.

Note on this clonotype: One end of the junction does not line up with germline, which may come from a read error. The rearrangement links TRBV27 to TRBJ2-3; the D call may be TRBD1 or TRBD2 (6 bases each). The length of the CDR3 is 14 residues. The germline CDR1 and CDR2 sequences are MNHEY and SMNVEV (reference sequence). Here the CDR3 DNA reads TGTGCGGGCAACGGGGGCCGTGACCCAGATACCCAGTATTTC. This codes for CAGNGGRDPDTQYF.